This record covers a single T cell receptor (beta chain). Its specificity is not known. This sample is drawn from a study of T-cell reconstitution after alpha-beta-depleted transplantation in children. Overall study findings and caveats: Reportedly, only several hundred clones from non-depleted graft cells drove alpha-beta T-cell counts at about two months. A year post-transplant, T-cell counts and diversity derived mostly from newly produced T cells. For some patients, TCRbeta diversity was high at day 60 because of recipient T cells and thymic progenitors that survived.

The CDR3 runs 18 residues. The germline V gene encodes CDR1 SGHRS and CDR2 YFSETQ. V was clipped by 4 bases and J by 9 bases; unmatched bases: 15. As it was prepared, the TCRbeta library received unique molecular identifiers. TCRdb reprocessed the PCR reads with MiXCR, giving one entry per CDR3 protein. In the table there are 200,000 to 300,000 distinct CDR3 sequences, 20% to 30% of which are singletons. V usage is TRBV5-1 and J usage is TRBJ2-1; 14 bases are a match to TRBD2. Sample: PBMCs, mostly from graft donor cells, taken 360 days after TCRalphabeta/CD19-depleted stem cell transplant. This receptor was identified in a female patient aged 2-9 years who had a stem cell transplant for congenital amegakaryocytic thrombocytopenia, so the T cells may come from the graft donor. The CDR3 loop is CASSARTSGGPPGAEQFF. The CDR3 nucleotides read TGCGCCAGCAGCGCTAGGACTAGCGGGGGGCCGCCTGGCGCTGAGCAGTTCTTC.